This entry describes one T cell receptor beta chain. Its specificity is unknown. The identical CDR3 is also encoded by other nucleotide sequences in the sample. Produced via immunoSEQ multiplex PCR; TCRdb's table is partial and in-frame only. Among roughly 720,000 clones listed, about nine tenths were seen once. These data originate in a study of shared clonotypes between healthy human individuals. Study observations and caveats: The generation probabilities recorded for non-shared clonotypes fell below those of clonotypes shared by all four donors.

The CDR3 is made up of 15 amino acids. Unmatched junction bases numbered 7, after V lost 2 bases and J lost 3 bases. From germline, CDR1 is SGDLS and CDR2 YYNGEE. V usage is TRBV9 and J usage is TRBJ2-7; 8 bases align to TRBD2. This TCR was recovered from a man between 18 and 35 years old in good health. Some clones in this sample may be carry-over from other donors' samples. The sample was memory CD8+ T cells from PBMCs. Noted subset: CD45RO+ cells pooled with CCR7-negative TemRA cells. CDR3 protein: CASSVGAGVGYEQYF. The CDR3 nucleotides read TGTGCCAGCAGCGTCGGAGCGGGAGTGGGCTACGAGCAGTACTTC.